This T cell receptor (beta chain) was identified during a study of cytomegalovirus exposure and HLA in healthy donors. About the study: In an earlier analysis, some 110 million unique TCR beta sequences were found from approximately 190 million T cells. Whole-study results and caveats: Reportedly, a later analysis found an Asian-associated ancestry cluster had fewer N-insertions than the roughly 700-donor mean. TCR sequences were mostly rare, though some public TCRs occurred in many donors.

As concerns this clone: Its specificity is unknown.

Primers included in the PCR were 60 Vbeta and 13 Jbeta primers. TCRdb keeps only in-frame clones here, not all; method: immunoSEQ multiplex PCR. The table records 55,000 to 65,000 clones, around 83% of them present only once. All the people who gave samples were healthy bone marrow donors. The junction had 12 bases not matched to a gene; V was cut back by 8 bases and J by 4 bases. CDR3 length equals 15 residues. The germline CDR1 and CDR2 sequences are SNHLY and FYNNEI. This receptor was obtained from a human donor in good health. Sequencing was performed on PBMCs. The chain combines TRBV2 with TRBJ2-3; 7 nucleotides match TRBD1. The CDR3 sequence: CASGSDRVVADTQYF. The CDR3 nucleotides are TGTGCCAGCGGCTCCGACAGGGTTGTTGCAGATACGCAGTATTTT.